At least ten counts were recorded for the clone carrying this T cell receptor (beta chain). Its cognate antigen is unknown. TCRdb ran MiXCR on the 5' RACE reads and lists one entry per CDR3 protein. This sample yields some 320,000 distinct CDR3 sequences, of which about 10% are seen a single time; approximately 3% belongs to the top ten. This sample stems from a study of T cells after yellow fever vaccination. Study-wide points: Post-booster repertoires contained most primary-vaccination clones again (around 97% CD4, around 88% CD8). Of the clonotypes, a small share occurred in both CD4 and CD8 compartments.

V was shortened by 4 bases and J by 2 bases, with 10 bases between the two germline ends. The CDR3 is made up of 14 amino acids. Germline V gene lookup returns CDR1 SEHNR and CDR2 FQNEAQ (reference sequence). This receptor was taken from a young man who received the YFV17D yellow fever vaccine. Sequencing used CD4+ T cells sorted from PBMCs, obtained 45 days after the yellow fever booster vaccination. The chain has TRBV7-9 and TRBJ2-3, with D perhaps matching TRBD2 (5 bases). CDR3 residues: CASSWRAFTDTQYF. The DNA of the CDR3 is TGTGCCAGCAGCTGGCGGGCCTTCACAGATACGCAGTATTTT.